This entry features one TCR beta chain sequence. The data belong to a study of shared clonotypes between healthy human individuals. The CDR3 length is 17 residues. Clones were sequenced by immunoSEQ multiplex PCR, and TCRdb holds only the in-frame ones, with some missing. The sample has 730,000 or so clones, approximately 79% seen once. The clonotype was recovered from a woman aged 25 to 39 in good health. The V gene is TRBV21-1, the J gene TRBJ1-5. TRBV21-1 has pseudogene status. Sequencing was performed on memory CD4+ T cells sorted from blood. Subset described: CD45RA-negative fraction. The CDR3 is CASSTRGDGRYNQPQHF. In nucleotides, the CDR3 is TGTGCCAGCAGCACCCGAGGGGACGGACGATACAATCAGCCCCAGCATTTT.